A single sample gave rise to the 5 T cell receptor beta chains below, sequenced in a study of T cell repertoires in cytomegalovirus infection. TCRdb ran MiXCR on the reads and lists one entry per CDR3 protein. The sample includes 350,000 to 450,000 distinct CDR3 sequences, over 15% seen only once; the top ten take around 10%. Material for sequencing was PBMCs. All receptors come from a human donor in good health (CMV status not recorded). Some clones in this sample may be carry-over from other donors' samples.

This clonotype was found many times. V is TRBV11-3 and J is TRBJ2-1; 10 bases agree with TRBD2. CDR3 size: 16 residues. Per the germline V gene, CDR1 is SGHNT and CDR2 is YENEEA. J lost 6 bases, V lost 3 bases, and 8 bases had no gene match. Here the CDR3 reads CASSFRGLAGVNEQFF. CDR3 bases: TGTGCCAGCAGCTTTAGGGGCCTAGCGGGGGTCAATGAGCAGTTCTTC.

V gene TRBV5-1 combines with J gene TRBJ1-1; D unclear. The V end lost 1 base, the J end lost 4 bases, and 14 bases lay between the germline ends. CDR1 and CDR2 from the germline V gene are SGHRS and YFSETQ. This CDR3 contains 15 residues. Here the CDR3 DNA reads TGCGCCAGCAGCTTGACCTCGCTTTCTGGCACTGAAGCTTTCTTT. It codes for CASSLTSLSGTEAFF.

The table lists this clonotype with a count of one. The chain employs TRBV28 and TRBJ1-5; D gene ambiguous. Trimming pared 6 bases from V and 0 bases from J, leaving 12 bases between. The germline V gene has CDR1 MDHEN and CDR2 SYDVKM. This CDR3 has 15 residues. CDR3 loop: CASRTGGSSNQPQHF. For the CDR3, the DNA is TGTGCCAGCAGGACGGGTGGGAGTAGCAATCAGCCCCAGCATTTT.

This clonotype was counted many times. V usage is TRBV7-2 and J usage is TRBJ2-7, with TRBD2 identical over 9 bases. The V segment lost 5 bases and the J segment 2 bases; nucleotides outside the gene matches: 4. CDR3 length: 14 amino acids. Looked up from germline, CDR1 is SGHTA and CDR2 is FQGNSA. This CDR3 is CASSPTSGTYEQYF. The CDR3 nucleotides are TGTGCCAGCAGCCCGACTAGCGGAACCTACGAGCAGTACTTC.

In this sample, this clonotype turned up many times. The chain couples TRBV7-2 to TRBJ1-2, with 10 bases lining up with TRBD1. Germline CDR1 is SGHTA and CDR2 is FQGNSA. This CDR3 comprises 15 residues. V lost 0 bases to trimming and J lost 6 bases; unmatched junction nucleotides: 4. The CDR3 DNA sequence: TGTGCCAGCAGCTTAGCTACCGGGACAGGGGATGGCTACACCTTC. The encoded protein is CASSLATGTGDGYTF.